What follows describes a single T cell receptor beta chain. The record originates from a study of blood T cell repertoires in COVID-19. The wider study: Collection of acute and convalescent COVID-19 samples took place in the United States, Italy and Spain. Sources were T cells, B-cell-depleted T cells, or PBMCs; the material itself was cDNA or gDNA.

Assay: immunoSEQ multiplex PCR; the TCRdb copy retains only in-frame clones and omits some. The sample consists of about 320,000 clones, roughly 90% of them appearing once. The CDR3 covers 17 residues. Trimming shortened V by 2 bases and J by 2 bases, and 16 bases separated the two germline ends. Germline loops: CDR1 LNHDA, CDR2 SQIVND (reference sequence). The chain couples TRBV19 to TRBJ1-5, with a possible D match to TRBD1 (6 bases). The receptor was derived from a woman under 40 who had been exposed to COVID-19. The sequenced sample consisted of PBMCs or T cells enriched from blood (not recorded which). Here the CDR3 DNA reads TGTGCCAGTAGTATAACTGGAACAGGGTTTGGCAATCAGCCCCAGCATTTT. Its protein is CASSITGTGFGNQPQHF.